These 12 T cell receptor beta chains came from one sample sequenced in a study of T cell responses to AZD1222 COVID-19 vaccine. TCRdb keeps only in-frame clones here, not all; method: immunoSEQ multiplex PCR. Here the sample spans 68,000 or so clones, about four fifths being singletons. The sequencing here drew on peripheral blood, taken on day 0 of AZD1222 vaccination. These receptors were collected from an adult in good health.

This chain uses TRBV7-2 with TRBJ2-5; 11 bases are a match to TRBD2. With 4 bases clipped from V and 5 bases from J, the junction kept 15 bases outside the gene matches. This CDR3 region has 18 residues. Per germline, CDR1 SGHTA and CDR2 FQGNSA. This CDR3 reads CASSSGPLGTSGSETQYF. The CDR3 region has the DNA TGTGCCAGCAGCTCTGGCCCCCTAGGGACTAGCGGCTCGGAGACCCAGTACTTC. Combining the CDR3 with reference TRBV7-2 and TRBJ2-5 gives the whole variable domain GAGVSQSPSNKVTEKGKDVELRCDPISGHTALYWYRQSLGQGLEFLIYFQGNSAPDKSGLPSDRFSAERTGGSVSTLTIQRTQQEDSAVYLCASSSGPLGTSGSETQYFGPGTRLLVL.

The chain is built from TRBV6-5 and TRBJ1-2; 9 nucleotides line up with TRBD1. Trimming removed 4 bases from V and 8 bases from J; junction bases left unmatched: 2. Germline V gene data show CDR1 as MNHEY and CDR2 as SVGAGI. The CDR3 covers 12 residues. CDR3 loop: CASSSTGGGYTF. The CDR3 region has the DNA TGTGCCAGCAGTTCTACAGGGGGCGGCTACACCTTC.

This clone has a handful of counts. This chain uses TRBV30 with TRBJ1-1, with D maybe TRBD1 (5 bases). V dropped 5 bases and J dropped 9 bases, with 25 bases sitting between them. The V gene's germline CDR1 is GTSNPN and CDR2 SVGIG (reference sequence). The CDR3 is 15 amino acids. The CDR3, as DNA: TGTGCCTGGTCCGAGGGTCCCGGGACCCCTGGAAAAGCTTTCTTT. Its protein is CAWSEGPGTPGKAFF.

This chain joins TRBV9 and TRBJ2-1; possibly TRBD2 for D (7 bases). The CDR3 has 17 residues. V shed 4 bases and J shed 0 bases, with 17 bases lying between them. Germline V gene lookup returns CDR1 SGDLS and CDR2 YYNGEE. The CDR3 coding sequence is TGTGCCAGCAGCCCGATTGGGAGGGGGGACTCCTACAATGAGCAGTTCTTC. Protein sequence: CASSPIGRGDSYNEQFF.

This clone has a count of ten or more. The CDR3 here is CASTVGTSGADEQYF. The CDR3 coding sequence is TGTGCCAGCACCGTGGGAACTAGCGGGGCCGACGAGCAGTACTTC. This chain uses TRBV14 with TRBJ2-7; 10 positions match TRBD2. The CDR3 loop spans 15 amino acids. V was pared by 7 bases and J by 5 bases, with 11 bases of the junction left unmatched. CDR1 and CDR2 from the germline V gene are SGHDN and FVKESK.

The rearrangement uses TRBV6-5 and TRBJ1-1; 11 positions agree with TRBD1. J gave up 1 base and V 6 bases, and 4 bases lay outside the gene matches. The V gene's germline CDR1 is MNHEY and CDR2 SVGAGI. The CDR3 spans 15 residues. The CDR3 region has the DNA TGTGCCAGCAGGACTGGACAGGGGGCGAACACTGAAGCTTTCTTT. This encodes CASRTGQGANTEAFF.

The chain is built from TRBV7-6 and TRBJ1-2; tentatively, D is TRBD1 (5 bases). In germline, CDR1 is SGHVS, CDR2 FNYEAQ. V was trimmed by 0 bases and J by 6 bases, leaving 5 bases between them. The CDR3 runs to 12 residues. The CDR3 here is CASSLAGDGYTF. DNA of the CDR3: TGTGCCAGCAGCTTAGCGGGGGATGGCTACACCTTC.

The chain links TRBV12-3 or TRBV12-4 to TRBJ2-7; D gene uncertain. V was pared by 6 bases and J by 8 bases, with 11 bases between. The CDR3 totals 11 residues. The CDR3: CASSFSKKQYF. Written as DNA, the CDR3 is TGTGCCAGCAGCTTTTCTAAAAAGCAGTACTTC.

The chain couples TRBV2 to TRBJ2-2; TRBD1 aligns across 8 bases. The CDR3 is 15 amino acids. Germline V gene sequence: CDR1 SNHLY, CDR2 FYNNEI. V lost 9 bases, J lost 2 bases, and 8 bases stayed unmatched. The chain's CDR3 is CASLIGQGNTGELFF. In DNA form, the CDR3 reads TGTGCCAGTCTAATCGGACAGGGAAACACCGGGGAGCTGTTTTTT.

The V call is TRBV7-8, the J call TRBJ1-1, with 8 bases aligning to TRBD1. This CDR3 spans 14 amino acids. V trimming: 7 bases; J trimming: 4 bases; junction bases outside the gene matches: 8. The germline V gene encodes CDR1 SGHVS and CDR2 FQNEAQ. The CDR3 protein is CASTQTGGTTEAFF. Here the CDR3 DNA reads TGTGCCAGCACCCAAACAGGGGGAACCACTGAAGCTTTCTTT.

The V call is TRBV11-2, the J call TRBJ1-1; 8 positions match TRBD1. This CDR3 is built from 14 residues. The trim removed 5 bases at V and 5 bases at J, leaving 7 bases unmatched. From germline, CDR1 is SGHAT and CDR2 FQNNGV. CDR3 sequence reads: CASSRDRGGTEAFF. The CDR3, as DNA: TGTGCCAGCAGCCGAGACAGGGGAGGGACTGAAGCTTTCTTT.

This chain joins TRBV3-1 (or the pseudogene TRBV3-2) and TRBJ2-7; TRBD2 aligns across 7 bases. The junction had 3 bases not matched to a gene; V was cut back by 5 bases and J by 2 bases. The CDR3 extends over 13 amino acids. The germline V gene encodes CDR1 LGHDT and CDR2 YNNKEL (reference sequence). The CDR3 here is CASSSGATYEQYF. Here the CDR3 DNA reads TGTGCCAGCAGCAGCGGGGCCACCTACGAGCAGTACTTC.